This is a list of T cell receptor beta chains from one sample in a study of T cell responses to AZD1222 COVID-19 vaccine. Here immunoSEQ multiplex PCR was the method, and the copy in TCRdb shows in-frame clones only, minus some. The sample lists 85,000 to 90,000 clones, roughly 89% occurring once. The sequencing used peripheral blood, collected on day 0 of AZD1222 vaccination. The receptors derive from an adult in good health. CDR3s leave out the opening cysteine and the closing phenylalanine or tryptophan. A D gene is named only where the DNA matches it firmly.

TRBV5-4,14,TRBD2,ASSFGGGSPYNEQF
TRBV12-3/TRBV12-4,9,.,ASTPGGEQF
TRBV19,13,.,ASSLSNLAKNIQY
TRBV7-2,13,.,ASSLNPGESGELF
TRBV10-3,12,TRBD1,AIRGQESYNEQF
TRBV6-5,11,TRBD1,ASSPDRAGELF
TRBV19,13,TRBD1,ASGQGGSGANVLT
TRBV28,15,TRBD2,ASSVTVHRGSGNEQF
TRBV5-5,13,TRBD1,ASSLEGGWIGRQY
TRBV19,11,.,ASSIPGNRGYT
TRBV15,11,.,ATSKGLNTEAF
TRBV19,13,.,ASSNGGGRQETQY
TRBV5-1,14,TRBD2,ASSYGSSGGANEQF
TRBV7-2,15,TRBD1,ASSSLLGGSGLYGYT
TRBV19,11,.,ASSRGRGETQY
TRBV25-1,13,.,ASSASLGPSYGYT